This TCR beta chain was obtained from a study of T cells in tuberculosis listed by TCRdb under 2018. With respect to the entire study: To characterize T cells specific for the mycobacterial lipid antigen glucose monomycolate (GMM), the study used CD1B tetramers together with high-throughput TCR immunosequencing.

Thawed, overnight-rested PBMC were stained with GMM-loaded CD1B tetramer, a Live/Dead dye and anti-CD3, then sorted on a FACS Aria II. C32 glucose monomycolate purified from Rhodococcus equi was loaded onto CD1B tetramers. Before cryopreservation, the PBMC later used for tetramer sorting had been depleted of CD14-expressing monocytes as part of a separate study. From each donor, roughly 91,000 tetramer-negative cells were also sorted and analyzed side by side with the tetramer-positive cells. Antigen-specific T cells were sorted from several healthy South African adults using GMM-loaded CD1B tetramers. V is shortened by 3 bases, J by 8 bases, and the region joining them spans 13 bases. Reading from cysteine to phenylalanine, the CDR3 counts 13 amino acids. Only the CDR3 portion is preserved as DNA: 39 bases, with reading frame beginning at the first base. For CDR1 and CDR2, the germline V gene lists SGHVS and FNYEAQ.

TCR-alpha and TCR-beta chains were sequenced unpaired, so chain pairing information was not available. The immunoSEQ multiplex PCR assay was used to generate TCR libraries, with TCR-beta and/or TCR-alpha/delta assays applied to each sample. The amplified TCR libraries were sequenced on the Illumina high-throughput platform. The authors' analysis ran thus. Clustering and dimensionality reduction relied on pairwise TCRdist distances among GMM-specific receptors from T cells that were either sorted ex vivo or expanded in vitro. Sequence motifs defined by gene usage and CDR3 content were checked for enrichment by comparing tetramer-positive and tetramer-negative populations. TCRdb took this table from immuneACCESS and kept in-frame rearrangements with V and J called. Such tables lack part of the clones; where checked against another copy, unresolved V genes explain under half of the gap, and the rest is unexplained. For V, J and clone size, that table is used; D and trimming come from the DNA. The sample contains approximately 100,000 clones, about nine tenths of them found a single time. The ten largest clonotypes hold under 2.5% of the sample.

Study-wide findings and limitations: The stringent sort gate may have missed T cells binding the CD1B-GMM tetramer with low affinity.

The table lists this clone with a count of one. No much larger clone is present one base from it, and per-base qualities are unavailable. This receptor was identified in an adult woman with latent tuberculosis. Sequencing used CD1b-GMM tetramer-negative cells sorted from PBMCs. The sample's cell subset or site label, decoded: T cells not binding CD1B-GMM tetramer, sorted from same donor. The rearranged segments are TRBV7-6 and TRBJ1-2, with TRBD1 as a weak D call on 6 bases. The sequence in DNA is TGTGCCAGCAGCTTCGGCCTGGGGGCCGGCTACACCTTC. Its translation is CASSFGLGAGYTF.